Listed below are T cell receptor beta chains from one sample, sequenced in a study of shared clonotypes between healthy human individuals. Generated by immunoSEQ multiplex PCR, the TCRdb table keeps only in-frame clones and is missing some. The sample records about 2.1 million clones, just under 95% being singletons. The sequenced sample consisted of naive CD8+ T cells from PBMCs. These receptors came from a man younger than 35 in good health. Some clones in this sample may be carry-over from other donors' samples. The CDR3 runs from the conserved cysteine through the conserved F or W. The order of the fields is J gene, V gene, D gene, CDR3 DNA, CDR3 protein. The D gene is left open where the match is weak.

j_gene: TRBJ2-1; v_gene: TRBV5-1; d_gene: TRBD2; CDR3nt: TGCGCCAGCAGCAGCTTTAAGGGACTAGCGGACAATGAGCAGTTCTTC; CDR3aa: CASSSFKGLADNEQFF
j_gene: TRBJ2-1; v_gene: TRBV19; d_gene: TRBD2; CDR3nt: TGTGCCAGTAGTATCTCCCTAGCGGGAGCCGTCAATGAGCAGTTCTTC; CDR3aa: CASSISLAGAVNEQFF
j_gene: TRBJ2-3; v_gene: TRBV18; d_gene: -; CDR3nt: TGTGCCAGCTCACCACCAAGGGGTGCGGGTACAGATACGCAGTATTTT; CDR3aa: CASSPPRGAGTDTQYF
j_gene: TRBJ1-1; v_gene: TRBV28; d_gene: TRBD1; CDR3nt: TGTGCCAGCAGTTTGTTCGGACAGGGGTTGACCACTGAAGCTTTCTTT; CDR3aa: CASSLFGQGLTTEAFF
j_gene: TRBJ2-1; v_gene: TRBV7-9; d_gene: TRBD1; CDR3nt: TGTGCCAGCAGCTCAGGGGGCTCTTACAATGAGCAGTTCTTC; CDR3aa: CASSSGGSYNEQFF
j_gene: TRBJ1-2; v_gene: TRBV2; d_gene: -; CDR3nt: TGTGCCAGCAGTGACATGATTTCCTATGGCTACACCTTC; CDR3aa: CASSDMISYGYTF
j_gene: TRBJ2-5; v_gene: TRBV4-1; d_gene: TRBD2; CDR3nt: TGCGCCAGCAGCCTCAGAGGACTAGCTCAAGAGACCCAGTACTTC; CDR3aa: CASSLRGLAQETQYF
j_gene: TRBJ2-7; v_gene: TRBV28; d_gene: TRBD2; CDR3nt: TGTGCCAGCAGTCTTAGCGGGAGGGCCCCGTACGAGCAGTACTTC; CDR3aa: CASSLSGRAPYEQYF
j_gene: TRBJ2-7; v_gene: TRBV5-6; d_gene: -; CDR3nt: TGTGCCAGCAGCTTGGCCGATGAGGGGCCCTACGAGCAGTACTTC; CDR3aa: CASSLADEGPYEQYF
j_gene: TRBJ2-1; v_gene: TRBV29-1; d_gene: -; CDR3nt: TGCAGCGGATCCGGCTCCGGCTCCTACAATGAGCAGTTCTTC; CDR3aa: CSGSGSGSYNEQFF
j_gene: TRBJ2-1; v_gene: TRBV10-3; d_gene: -; CDR3nt: TGTGCCATCAGTGACGGTTCCCCCTACAATGAGCAGTTCTTC; CDR3aa: CAISDGSPYNEQFF
j_gene: TRBJ2-7; v_gene: TRBV12-5; d_gene: -; CDR3nt: TGTGCTAGTGGTTTTTTAAACTTCGAGGGGTCCTACGAGCAGTACTTC; CDR3aa: CASGFLNFEGSYEQYF